The rows below give T cell receptor beta chains drawn from one sample of a study of T cell repertoires in cytomegalovirus infection. Their antigens are not known. Via MiXCR, TCRdb re-called the reads, giving one row per CDR3 protein. The table shows about 830,000 distinct CDR3 sequences, with 32% occurring only once. Specimen: cultured CD8+ T cells from PBMCs, collected from culture after CMV antigen stimulation. These receptors originate from a human donor in good health (CMV status not recorded). Some clones in this sample may be carry-over from other donors' samples. The CDR3 runs from the conserved cysteine through the conserved F or W. Expanded clones are given a class, and other clones once, few, many or no size at all.

clone_size,v_call,j_call,cdr3_aa
few,TRBV24-1,TRBJ2-3,CATSDRKGAHTDTQYF
.,TRBV5-4,TRBJ2-1,CASTSPWGLNNEQFF
.,TRBV7-9,TRBJ1-4,CASSFPGQANEKLFF
.,TRBV9,TRBJ1-1,CASSPLPGAFF
.,TRBV5-5,TRBJ1-2,CASSLGFVNYGYTF
.,TRBV20-1,TRBJ2-1,CSARQGLELYNEQFF
.,TRBV20-1,TRBJ2-4,CSATPWSTGTRVGEAKNIQYF
few,TRBV7-6,TRBJ2-1,CASSPRAAGGQAGNEQFF
.,TRBV7-9,TRBJ1-3,CASSLLTGNEEF
few,TRBV3-1,TRBJ1-2,CASSHWTGIAPGYTF
.,TRBV6-2/TRBV6-3,TRBJ1-1,CASRWTGGNTEAFF
.,TRBV5-6,TRBJ1-1,CASSLGGTGLRGEAFF
.,TRBV3-1,TRBJ2-1,CASSHRTGVLSYNEQFF
many,TRBV7-6,TRBJ1-6,CASSLTAGGGSPLHF
many,TRBV7-2,TRBJ2-3,CASSLAVRVTDTQYF
.,TRBV4-1,TRBJ2-7,CASSRSGITYEQYF
few,TRBV12-3/TRBV12-4,TRBJ1-2,CASSLVIRGHYGYTF
many,TRBV7-9,TRBJ1-2,CASSFQQLTNYGYTF
.,TRBV7-2,TRBJ2-7,CASTGNYEQYF
few,TRBV6-1,TRBJ1-3,CASSEAEPQGYGGNTIYF
few,TRBV19,TRBJ2-2,CASSIWGGGDRTGELFF
.,TRBV20-1,TRBJ2-5,CSARDYSGTETQYF
.,TRBV12-3/TRBV12-4,TRBJ1-1,CASSFEGAEAFF
few,TRBV10-3,TRBJ1-4,CAISESGPGQKLFF
.,TRBV27,TRBJ1-5,CASSFRGQGSNQPQHF
.,TRBV7-8,TRBJ1-3,CASSLGRIGNTIYF
many,TRBV6-5,TRBJ2-5,CASSYAQDTGLETQYF
.,TRBV19,TRBJ1-3,CASSIGVAGNTIYF
few,TRBV5-1,TRBJ1-1,CASSLEGPQGNRGAFF
.,TRBV10-3,TRBJ1-2,CATLGSHGYTF
.,TRBV27,TRBJ2-5,CASSPARWRKETQYF